This T cell receptor (beta chain) originates from a study of neurological immune-mediated disorders. It was by 5'RACE with 10-nucleotide random UMIs that the cDNA was made. TCRdb independently ran MiXCR on the 5' RACE reads; one entry per CDR3 protein. The repertoire holds some 47,000 distinct CDR3 sequences, more than 5% seen once, with 0.57% in the top ten. Ten or more counts support this clonotype. J was trimmed by 0 bases and V by 6 bases; bases with no gene match: 7. Germline CDR1 is SGHVS and CDR2 is FNYEAQ. The CDR3 runs 17 residues. The rearrangement joins TRBV7-6 to TRBJ2-1; 11 nucleotides line up with TRBD2. The source material was CD4+ T cells from blood. The TCR originated in a woman aged 35 to 49 in good health. In nucleotides, the CDR3 is TGTGCCAGCAGGAGACTAGCGGGACCCCGCTCCTACAATGAGCAGTTCTTC. This translates into CASRRLAGPRSYNEQFF.